A selection of T cell receptor beta chains follows, all from one sample in a study of OX40 agonist ivuxolimab in advanced cancers. Sequenced by immunoSEQ multiplex PCR; TCRdb stores in-frame clones only, minus some. The sample carries fewer than 90,000 clones, 93% recorded once. The sequenced sample was CD4+ or CD8+ T cells sorted from blood, obtained in a trial of the OX40 agonist ivuxolimab. These receptor sequences come from an adult with an advanced solid tumor such as melanoma, head and neck, liver or kidney cancer. Each CDR3 is given with its conserved first and last residue. D genes are given only for firm matches. Clone size is stated in some rows and not others, as once, few, many or a class when expanded.

>NA|TRBJ2-5|10|NA|TRBV20-1
CSALGETQYF
TGCAGTGCGTTGGGAGAGACCCAGTACTTC
>NA|TRBJ1-2|16|NA|TRBV6-1
CASSELFEGADYGYTF
TGTGCCAGCAGTGAATTATTTGAGGGCGCGGACTATGGCTACACCTTC
>NA|TRBJ2-7|14|TRBD2|TRBV19
CASSMAGGPYEQYF
TGTGCCAGTAGTATGGCGGGGGGGCCCTACGAGCAGTACTTC
>once|TRBJ1-6|14|TRBD1|TRBV5-6
CASSVGQGGSPLHF
TGTGCCAGCAGCGTGGGACAGGGAGGCTCACCCCTCCACTTT
>NA|TRBJ1-2|14|NA|TRBV7-6
CASSLASWGDGYTF
TGTGCCAGCAGCTTAGCTTCGTGGGGTGATGGCTACACCTTC
>NA|TRBJ1-2|15|NA|TRBV5-4
CASTSGVAVNYGYTF
TGTGCCAGCACCTCAGGAGTGGCGGTTAACTATGGCTACACCTTC
>NA|TRBJ1-2|13|NA|TRBV7-8
CASSLVGRGHYTF
TGTGCCAGCAGCTTAGTGGGCAGGGGCCACTACACCTTC
>NA|TRBJ2-7|14|NA|TRBV9
CASSVDGGPYEQYF
TGTGCCAGCAGCGTAGACGGGGGGCCCTACGAGCAGTACTTC
>NA|TRBJ1-2|13|NA|TRBV6-5
CASSYENSYGYTF
TGTGCCAGCAGTTACGAAAACAGCTATGGCTACACCTTC
>NA|TRBJ2-2|14|TRBD2|TRBV13
CASSPGGITGELFF
TGTGCCAGCAGCCCGGGGGGTATCACCGGGGAGCTGTTTTTT
>NA|TRBJ2-7|14|NA|TRBV5-1
CASSWLSGTYEQYF
TGCGCCAGCAGCTGGCTCAGCGGTACCTACGAGCAGTACTTC
>NA|TRBJ2-1|16|NA|TRBV6-5
CASSSIRGPRGNEQFF
TGTGCCAGCAGTTCCATCAGAGGGCCCAGGGGCAATGAGCAGTTCTTC
>NA|TRBJ2-2|13|NA|TRBV4-3
CASSQEYTGELFF
TGCGCCAGCAGCCAAGAGTATACCGGGGAGCTGTTTTTT
>NA|TRBJ1-2|9|NA|TRBV13
CASNYGYTF
TGTGCCAGCAACTATGGCTACACCTTC
>NA|TRBJ2-7|15|TRBD2|TRBV28
CASSPGTSGGDEQYF
TGTGCCAGCAGTCCCGGGACTAGCGGGGGGGACGAGCAGTACTTC
>NA|TRBJ2-7|13|NA|TRBV18
CASSPPQSYEQYF
TGTGCCAGCTCACCACCCCAGAGCTACGAGCAGTACTTC
>NA|TRBJ1-2|14|NA|TRBV4-1
CASSQDRGTYGYTF
TGCGCCAGCAGCCAAGACCGGGGTACCTATGGCTACACCTTC